A single sample is the source of the 13 T cell receptor beta chains below, sequenced in a study of radiation and T cells in renal cell carcinoma. Method: immunoSEQ multiplex PCR; TCRdb's copy keeps in-frame clones and lacks some. The table lists about 130,000 clones, 70% to 90% of them singletons. As for time point: baseline pretreatment blood. Treatment here: 15 Gy SBRT to primary tumor, nephrectomy 4 weeks later. The source material was blood, sampled from a patient whose treatment included radiotherapy and nephrectomy. Receptors were obtained from a woman aged 50 to 65 with renal cell carcinoma.

This chain joins TRBV7-8 and TRBJ2-1, with 8 nucleotides matching TRBD2. From germline, CDR1 is SGHVS and CDR2 FQNEAQ. J was trimmed by 5 bases and V by 1 base; bases with no gene match: 4. This CDR3 region has 15 residues. The CDR3 here is CASSLGSGGNNEQFF. The CDR3 nucleotides are TGTGCCAGCAGCTTAGGAAGCGGGGGCAACAATGAGCAGTTCTTC.

This clone was found once. The rearrangement joins TRBV5-1 to TRBJ1-5; D remains ambiguous. Germline assignment: CDR1 SGHRS and CDR2 YFSETQ. Trimming cost V 0 bases and J 0 bases, with 1 base left between them. The CDR3 contains 13 residues. The CDR3 region is CASSLGSNQPQHF. CDR3 DNA sequence: TGCGCCAGCAGCTTGGGTAGCAATCAGCCCCAGCATTTT.

This clone was counted a single time. The V call is TRBV6-6, the J call TRBJ2-1, with 13 bases identical to TRBD2. Germline values: CDR1 MNHNY, CDR2 SVGAGI (reference sequence). The J segment lost 8 bases and the V segment lost 2 bases, leaving 0 bases of the junction unmatched. There are 14 residues in the CDR3. CDR3 residues: CASSYGLAGDEQFF. The CDR3 coding sequence is TGTGCCAGCAGTTACGGACTAGCGGGGGATGAGCAGTTCTTC.

The rearrangement links TRBV4-2 to TRBJ2-5; D uncertain. Between the trimmed V and J ends, which lost 3 bases and 5 bases, there was a span of 28 bases. The CDR3 is 19 amino acids. Germline CDR1 LGHNA, CDR2 YNFKEQ. CDR3 nucleotide sequence: TGTGCCAGCAGCCAGACGGATCTTTTTGGCGCCACCATGTATGAGACCCAGTACTTC. This gives the protein CASSQTDLFGATMYETQYF.

The V gene is TRBV7-2, the J gene TRBJ2-6; tentative D call: TRBD2 (6 bases). The CDR3 totals 18 residues. Germline V lookup: CDR1 SGHTA, CDR2 FQGNSA. Between the trimmed V and J ends, which lost 5 bases and 2 bases, there was a span of 19 bases. In DNA, the CDR3 is TGTGCCAGCAGCCCCCGTTCTAGCGCGGTAGCTGGGGCCAACGTCCTGACTTTC. It specifies CASSPRSSAVAGANVLTF.

The chain combines TRBV11-2 with TRBJ2-1; D is uncertain. Germline V lookup: CDR1 SGHAT, CDR2 FQNNGV. The CDR3 runs to 16 residues. Trimming cost V 1 base and J 0 bases, with 10 bases left between them. The CDR3 nucleotides are TGTGCCAGCAGCTTAGCAGTCTCTAGCTCCTACAATGAGCAGTTCTTC. Encoded protein: CASSLAVSSSYNEQFF.

The chain employs TRBV18 and TRBJ1-1; weak D call: TRBD1 (5 bases). The CDR3 is 14 amino acids. Trimming removed 8 bases from V and 0 bases from J, with 13 bases in between. Germline V gives CDR1 KGHSH, CDR2 LQKENI. The CDR3 DNA is TGTGCCAGCCGACCGACAGTTATGAACACTGAAGCTTTCTTT. It yields the protein CASRPTVMNTEAFF.

This clone was counted a single time. The chain joins TRBV7-9 to TRBJ2-7; TRBD1 agrees at 11 bases. CDR1 SEHNR and CDR2 FQNEAQ come from the germline V gene (reference sequence). The CDR3 loop spans 14 amino acids. The J segment lost 4 bases and the V segment lost 4 bases, leaving 3 bases of the junction unmatched. CDR3 residues: CASSSGQGDYEQYF. Written as DNA, the CDR3 is TGTGCCAGCAGCTCGGGACAGGGGGATTACGAGCAGTACTTC.

This chain uses TRBV30 with TRBJ1-2, with unresolved D. CDR3 length: 13 residues. V lost 0 bases and J 5 bases, leaving 10 bases between the germline ends. Germline assignment: CDR1 GTSNPN and CDR2 SVGIG (reference sequence). The CDR3 DNA sequence: TGTGCCTGGAGTGTAATTCCAGGTTATGGCTACACCTTC. It encodes CAWSVIPGYGYTF.

The chain carries TRBV2 and TRBJ2-3; D is perhaps TRBD1 or TRBD2 (5 bases each). CDR1 is SNHLY and CDR2 is FYNNEI in the germline V gene. Trimming took off 5 bases at V and 3 bases at J, with 9 bases between the two ends. This CDR3 is 13 amino acids long. CDR3 in DNA: TGTGCCAGCAGTCGGGACCAGACAGATACGCAGTATTTT. Its protein is CASSRDQTDTQYF. The variable domain in full, completed from reference TRBV2 and TRBJ2-3, reads EPEVTQTPSHQVTQMGQEVILRCVPISNHLYFYWYRQILGQKVEFLVSFYNNEISEKSEIFDDQFSVERPDGSNFTLKIRSTKLEDSAMYFCASSRDQTDTQYFGPGTRLTVL.

This clone has only one observation. The chain combines TRBV19 with TRBJ1-5; TRBD1 agrees at 9 bases. The J segment lost 8 bases and the V segment lost 5 bases, leaving 13 bases of the junction unmatched. The CDR3 sequence is 16 residues long. Germline V gene lookup returns CDR1 LNHDA and CDR2 SQIVND (reference sequence). CDR3 region: CASSFSPGQGHKPQHF. The CDR3 DNA sequence: TGTGCCAGTAGTTTCTCCCCGGGACAGGGACATAAGCCCCAGCATTTT. The entire variable domain, with the rest obtained from reference TRBV19 and TRBJ1-5, is as follows: DGGITQSPKYLFRKEGQNVTLSCEQNLNHDAMYWYRQDPGQGLRLIYYSQIVNDFQKGDIAEGYSVSREKKESFPLTVTSAQKNPTAFYLCASSFSPGQGHKPQHFGDGTRLSIL.

The chain links TRBV2 to TRBJ2-3; TRBD2 matches at 11 bases. Germline V lookup: CDR1 SNHLY, CDR2 FYNNEI. There are 17 residues in the CDR3. V lost 6 bases and J lost 4; bases outside the gene matches: 12. Here the CDR3 reads CASRDPTSGGSPDTQYF. The CDR3 bases are TGTGCCAGCAGGGACCCCACTAGCGGGGGCTCTCCAGATACGCAGTATTTT.

The count of this clone is one. The chain employs TRBV7-9 and TRBJ2-3; D tentatively fits TRBD1 or TRBD2 (5 bases each). CDR1 and CDR2 from the germline V gene are SEHNR and FQNEAQ (reference sequence). The CDR3 covers 16 residues. Trimming removed 1 base from V and 1 base from J, with 12 bases in between. Here the CDR3 reads CASSLVGTDRTDTQYF. The CDR3 DNA follows: TGTGCCAGCAGCTTAGTAGGGACCGACCGCACAGATACGCAGTATTTT. The full variable domain, completed using reference TRBV7-9 and TRBJ2-3, is DTGVSQNPRHKITKRGQNVTFRCDPISEHNRLYWYRQTLGQGPEFLTYFQNEAQLEKSRLLSDRFSAERPKGSFSTLEIQRTEQGDSAMYLCASSLVGTDRTDTQYFGPGTRLTVL.